Presented here are 6 T cell receptor beta chains from one specimen sequenced in a study of cytomegalovirus exposure and HLA in healthy donors. Here immunoSEQ multiplex PCR was the method, and the copy in TCRdb shows in-frame clones only, minus some. The table records 200,000 or so clones, 83% of them present only once. The sample was PBMCs. All receptors come from a woman between 18 and 30 years old in good health and CMV-seronegative.

This clone has a handful of counts. J is TRBJ1-2 and V is TRBV5-1, with 8 bases identical to TRBD1. CDR3 length: 14 amino acids. Trimming cost V 5 bases and J 2 bases; bases outside gene matches: 5. Germline V lookup: CDR1 SGHRS, CDR2 YFSETQ. The CDR3 spells CASSIGQGNYGYTF. CDR3 nucleotides: TGCGCCAGCAGTATCGGACAGGGAAACTATGGCTACACCTTC.

V gene TRBV5-1 combines with J gene TRBJ1-3; D call uncertain. Trimming took off 7 bases at V and 0 bases at J, with 14 bases between the two ends. The CDR3 extends over 15 amino acids. Germline V gene data show CDR1 as SGHRS and CDR2 as YFSETQ. This chain's CDR3 is CASSQDPYSGNTIYF. CDR3 nucleotides: TGCGCCAGCTCTCAGGACCCCTACTCTGGAAACACCATATATTTT.

This chain uses TRBV6-1 with TRBJ2-2; 10 bases map to TRBD1. Germline-derived CDR1 and CDR2 are MNHNS and SASEGT. The V gene end was trimmed by 2 bases and the J gene end by 7 bases; junction bases not matched to a gene: 7. The CDR3 extends over 16 amino acids. The CDR3 spells CASSERWTGGVGELFF. The CDR3 DNA reads TGTGCCAGCAGTGAAAGATGGACAGGGGGAGTCGGGGAGCTGTTTTTT.

The chain joins TRBV15 to TRBJ1-4, with D possibly matching TRBD1 (5 bases). CDR1 is LNHNV and CDR2 is YYDKDF in the germline V gene (reference sequence). The ends were cut back, 3 bases at V and 8 bases at J, with 16 bases in the middle. The CDR3 is 15 residues long. The CDR3 DNA is TGTGCCACCAGCAGGTCACCAGGGAGGATAGAAAAACTGTTTTTT. This sequence encodes CATSRSPGRIEKLFF.

There are many counts of this clone. The chain has TRBV18 and TRBJ1-2, with a possible D match to TRBD1 (5 bases). The CDR3 runs 13 residues. The V and J ends lost 6 bases and 2 bases respectively, with 10 bases between them. The germline V gene encodes CDR1 KGHSH and CDR2 LQKENI. The CDR3 nucleotides read TGTGCCAGCTCGCAACAGGAGAACTATGGCTACACCTTC. Translation gives CASSQQENYGYTF.

For the CDR3, the DNA is TGCGCCAGCAGTGACTCCGGGACCCCCCACCGGCATTTT. Residues: CASSDSGTPHRHF. This rearrangement joins TRBV10-2 to TRBJ1-5, with D tentatively TRBD1 (5 bases). Deletions cut 3 bases from V and 15 bases from J, with 18 bases between. Per the germline V gene, CDR1 is WSHSY and CDR2 is SAAADI. This CDR3 comprises 13 residues.